The 4 T cell receptor beta chains below all came from one sample that was sequenced in a study of cytomegalovirus exposure and HLA in healthy donors. Amplification used 60 Vbeta primers and 13 Jbeta primers. Clones were sequenced by immunoSEQ multiplex PCR, and TCRdb holds only the in-frame ones, with some missing. Of under 130,000 clones listed, approximately 82% are singletons. Sequencing was carried out using PBMCs. These receptors originate from a man aged 35 to 55 in good health and CMV-seropositive.

The V call is TRBV9, the J call TRBJ2-1; D is unresolved. The CDR3 has 15 residues. Germline lookup yields CDR1 SGDLS and CDR2 YYNGEE. The V gene lost 1 base and the J gene lost 0 bases, with 8 bases spanning the gap. DNA of the CDR3: TGTGCCAGCAGCGTAACCGGGTACTCCTACAATGAGCAGTTCTTC. It specifies CASSVTGYSYNEQFF.

This chain links TRBV28 with TRBJ2-5; TRBD2 might be the D (7 bases). The end of the DNA fits TRBJ2-7 better, so the J call may be wrong. Germline-derived CDR1 and CDR2 are MDHEN and SYDVKM. This CDR3 has 15 amino acids. The CDR3 DNA follows: TGTGCCAGCAGCCCCGCGGGGGCAGGGACCTACGAGCAGTACTTC. It translates to CASSPAGAGTYEQYF.

The chain is built from TRBV19 and TRBJ1-2; no definite D call. Trimming removed 3 bases from V and 5 bases from J, with 4 bases in between. The CDR3 is 11 amino acids. Germline CDR1 LNHDA, CDR2 SQIVND (reference sequence). In DNA, the CDR3 is TGTGCCAGTAGTATTGAGTATGGCTACACCTTC. Protein sequence: CASSIEYGYTF.

The rearrangement links TRBV6-6 to TRBJ2-7; D is unclear. Trimming left V 4 bases short and J 6 bases short, with 7 bases between. Germline V CDR1 and CDR2: MNHNY, SVGAGI (reference sequence). CDR3 length equals 11 residues. CDR3 nucleotide sequence: TGTGCCAGCAGTTCCGCAGTCGAGCAGTACTTC. Translation: CASSSAVEQYF.